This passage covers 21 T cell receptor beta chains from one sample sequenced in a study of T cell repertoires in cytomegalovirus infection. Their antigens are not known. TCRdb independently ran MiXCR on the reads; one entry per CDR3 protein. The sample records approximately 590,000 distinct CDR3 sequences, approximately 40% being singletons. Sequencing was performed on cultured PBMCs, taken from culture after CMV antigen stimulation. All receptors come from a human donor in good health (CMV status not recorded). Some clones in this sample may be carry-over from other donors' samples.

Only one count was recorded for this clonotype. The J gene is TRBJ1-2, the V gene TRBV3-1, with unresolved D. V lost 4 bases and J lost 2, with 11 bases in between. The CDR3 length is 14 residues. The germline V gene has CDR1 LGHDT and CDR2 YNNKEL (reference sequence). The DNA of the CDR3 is TGTGCCAGCAGCCGCTACTCCAGAAACTATGGCTACACCTTC. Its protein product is CASSRYSRNYGYTF.

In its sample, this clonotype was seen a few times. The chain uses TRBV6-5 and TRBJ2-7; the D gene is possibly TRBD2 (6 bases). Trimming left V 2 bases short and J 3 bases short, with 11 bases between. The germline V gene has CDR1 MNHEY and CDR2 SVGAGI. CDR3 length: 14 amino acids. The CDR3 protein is CASSYTPGVYEQYF. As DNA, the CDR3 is TGTGCCAGCAGTTACACCCCGGGGGTCTACGAGCAGTACTTC.

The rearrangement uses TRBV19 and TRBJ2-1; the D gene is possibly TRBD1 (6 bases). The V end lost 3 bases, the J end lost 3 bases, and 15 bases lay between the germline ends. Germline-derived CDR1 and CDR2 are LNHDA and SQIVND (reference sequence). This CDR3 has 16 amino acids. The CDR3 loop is CASSISARTDYNEQFF. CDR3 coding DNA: TGTGCCAGTAGTATTTCCGCAAGGACAGACTACAATGAGCAGTTCTTC.

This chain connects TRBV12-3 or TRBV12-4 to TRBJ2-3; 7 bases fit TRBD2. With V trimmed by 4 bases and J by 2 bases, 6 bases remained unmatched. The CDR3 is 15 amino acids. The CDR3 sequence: CASSYAGDSTDTQYF. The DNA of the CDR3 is TGTGCCAGCAGTTATGCGGGGGACTCCACAGATACGCAGTATTTT.

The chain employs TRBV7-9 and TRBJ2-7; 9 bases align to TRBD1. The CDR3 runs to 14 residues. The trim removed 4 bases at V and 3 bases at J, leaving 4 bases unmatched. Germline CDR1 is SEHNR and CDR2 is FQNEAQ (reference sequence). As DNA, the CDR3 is TGTGCCAGCAGCTACTGGGACAGGGACTACGAGCAGTACTTC. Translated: CASSYWDRDYEQYF. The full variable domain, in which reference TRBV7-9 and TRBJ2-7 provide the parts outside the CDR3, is DTGVSQNPRHKITKRGQNVTFRCDPISEHNRLYWYRQTLGQGPEFLTYFQNEAQLEKSRLLSDRFSAERPKGSFSTLEIQRTEQGDSAMYLCASSYWDRDYEQYFGPGTRLTVT.

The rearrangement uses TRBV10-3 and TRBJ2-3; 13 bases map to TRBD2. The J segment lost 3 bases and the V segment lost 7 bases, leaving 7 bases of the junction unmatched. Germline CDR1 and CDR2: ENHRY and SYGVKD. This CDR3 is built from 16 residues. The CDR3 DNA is TGTGCCATCATGGCTAAGACTAGCGGGGGGACAGATACGCAGTATTTT. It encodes CAIMAKTSGGTDTQYF.

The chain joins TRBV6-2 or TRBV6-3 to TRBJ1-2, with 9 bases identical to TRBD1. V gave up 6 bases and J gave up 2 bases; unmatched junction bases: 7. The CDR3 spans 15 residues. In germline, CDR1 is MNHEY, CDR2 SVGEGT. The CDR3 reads CASSPRTGANYGYTF. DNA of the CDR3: TGTGCCAGCAGCCCCAGGACAGGGGCCAACTATGGCTACACCTTC.

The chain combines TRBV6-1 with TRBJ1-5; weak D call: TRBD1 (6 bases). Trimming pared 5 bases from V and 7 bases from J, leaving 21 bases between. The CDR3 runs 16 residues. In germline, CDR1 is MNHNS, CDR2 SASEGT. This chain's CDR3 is CASSTELGQILQPQHF. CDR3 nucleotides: TGTGCCAGCAGTACCGAGCTTGGACAGATCCTGCAGCCCCAGCATTTT.

CDR3 nucleotides: TGTGCCAGCAGCTTAGACACGGGGCGCCTAGAGACCCAGTACTTC. Residues: CASSLDTGRLETQYF. The rearrangement links TRBV7-2 to TRBJ2-5; D might be TRBD1 or TRBD2, each matching 5 bases. The CDR3 covers 15 residues. V lost 1 base and J lost 4, with 13 bases in between. Germline V CDR1 and CDR2: SGHTA, FQGNSA. Using reference TRBV7-2 and TRBJ2-5 for the parts outside the CDR3, the full variable domain is GAGVSQSPSNKVTEKGKDVELRCDPISGHTALYWYRQSLGQGLEFLIYFQGNSAPDKSGLPSDRFSAERTGGSVSTLTIQRTQQEDSAVYLCASSLDTGRLETQYFGPGTRLLVL.

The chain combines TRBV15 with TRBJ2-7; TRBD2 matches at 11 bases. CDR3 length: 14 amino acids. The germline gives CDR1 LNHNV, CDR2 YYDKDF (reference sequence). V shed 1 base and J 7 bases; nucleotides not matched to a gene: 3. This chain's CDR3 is CATSRVLAGDEQYF. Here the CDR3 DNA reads TGTGCCACCAGCAGAGTACTAGCGGGAGATGAGCAGTACTTC. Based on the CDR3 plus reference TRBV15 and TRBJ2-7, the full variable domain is DAMVIQNPRYQVTQFGKPVTLSCSQTLNHNVMYWYQQKSSQAPKLLFHYYDKDFNNEADTPDNFQSRRPNTSFCFLDIRSPGLGDTAMYLCATSRVLAGDEQYFGPGTRLTVT.

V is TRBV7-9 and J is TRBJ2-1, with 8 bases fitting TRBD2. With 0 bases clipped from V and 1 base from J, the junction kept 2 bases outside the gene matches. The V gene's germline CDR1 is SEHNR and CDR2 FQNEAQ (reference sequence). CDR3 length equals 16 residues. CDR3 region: CASSLALAGSYNEQFF. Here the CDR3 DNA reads TGTGCCAGCAGCTTAGCTCTAGCGGGTTCCTACAATGAGCAGTTCTTC. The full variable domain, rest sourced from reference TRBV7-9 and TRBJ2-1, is DTGVSQNPRHKITKRGQNVTFRCDPISEHNRLYWYRQTLGQGPEFLTYFQNEAQLEKSRLLSDRFSAERPKGSFSTLEIQRTEQGDSAMYLCASSLALAGSYNEQFFGPGTRLTVL.

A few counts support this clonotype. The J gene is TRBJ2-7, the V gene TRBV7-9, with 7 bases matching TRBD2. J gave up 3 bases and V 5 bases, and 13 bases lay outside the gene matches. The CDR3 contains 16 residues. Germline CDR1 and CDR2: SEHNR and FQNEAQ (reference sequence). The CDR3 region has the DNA TGTGCCAGCAGCACCCGGGGAGGGATGGTTGGCTACGAGCAGTACTTC. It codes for CASSTRGGMVGYEQYF.

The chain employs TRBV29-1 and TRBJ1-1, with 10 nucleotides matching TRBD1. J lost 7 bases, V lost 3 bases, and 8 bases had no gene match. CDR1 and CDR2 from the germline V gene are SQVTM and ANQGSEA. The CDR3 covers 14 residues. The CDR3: CSVDWTGGDFEAFF. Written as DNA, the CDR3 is TGCAGCGTTGATTGGACAGGGGGAGACTTTGAAGCTTTCTTT.

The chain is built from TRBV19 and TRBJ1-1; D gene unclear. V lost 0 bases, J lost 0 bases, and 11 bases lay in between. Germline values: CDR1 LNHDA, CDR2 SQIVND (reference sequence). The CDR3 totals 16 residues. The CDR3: CASSIEAGAMNTEAFF. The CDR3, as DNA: TGTGCCAGTAGTATAGAGGCAGGAGCCATGAACACTGAAGCTTTCTTT.

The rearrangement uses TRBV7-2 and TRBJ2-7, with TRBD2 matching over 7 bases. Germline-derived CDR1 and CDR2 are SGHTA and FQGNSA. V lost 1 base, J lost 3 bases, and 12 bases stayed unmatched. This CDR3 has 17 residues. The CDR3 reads CASSLDWRGSTYYEQYF. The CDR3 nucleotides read TGTGCCAGCAGCTTAGATTGGCGGGGGTCAACGTACTACGAGCAGTACTTC.

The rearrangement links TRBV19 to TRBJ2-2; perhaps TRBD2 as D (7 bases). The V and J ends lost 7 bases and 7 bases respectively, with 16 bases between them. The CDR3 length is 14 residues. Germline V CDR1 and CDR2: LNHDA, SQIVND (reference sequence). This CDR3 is CASKVWEGVGELFF. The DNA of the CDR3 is TGTGCCAGTAAAGTATGGGAGGGGGTCGGGGAGCTGTTTTTT.

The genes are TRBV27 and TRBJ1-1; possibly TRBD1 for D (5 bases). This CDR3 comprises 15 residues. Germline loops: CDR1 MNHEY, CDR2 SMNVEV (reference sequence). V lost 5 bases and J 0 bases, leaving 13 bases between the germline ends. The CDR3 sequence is CASSPGTHMNTEAFF. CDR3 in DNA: TGTGCCAGCAGTCCAGGGACCCATATGAACACTGAAGCTTTCTTT.

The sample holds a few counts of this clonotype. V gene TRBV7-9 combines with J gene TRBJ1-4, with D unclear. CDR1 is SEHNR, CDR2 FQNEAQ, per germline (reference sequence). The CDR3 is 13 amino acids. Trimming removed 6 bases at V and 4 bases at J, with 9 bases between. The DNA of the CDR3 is TGTGCCAGCAGGAGGACCTATAATGAAAAACTGTTTTTT. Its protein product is CASRRTYNEKLFF.

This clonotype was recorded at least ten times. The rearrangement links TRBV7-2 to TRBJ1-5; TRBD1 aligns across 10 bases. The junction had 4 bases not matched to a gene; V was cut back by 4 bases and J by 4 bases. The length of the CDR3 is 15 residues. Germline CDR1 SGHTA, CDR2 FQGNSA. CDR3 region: CASSSGQGINQPQHF. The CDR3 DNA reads TGTGCCAGCAGCTCGGGACAGGGGATTAATCAGCCCCAGCATTTT.

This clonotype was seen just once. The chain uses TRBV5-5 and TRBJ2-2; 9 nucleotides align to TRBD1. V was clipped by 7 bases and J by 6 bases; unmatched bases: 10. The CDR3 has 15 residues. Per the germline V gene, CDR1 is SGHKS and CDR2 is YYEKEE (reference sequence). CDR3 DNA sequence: TGTGCCAGCCACCGGGACAGGGTCGTCGCCGGGGAGCTGTTTTTT. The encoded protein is CASHRDRVVAGELFF.

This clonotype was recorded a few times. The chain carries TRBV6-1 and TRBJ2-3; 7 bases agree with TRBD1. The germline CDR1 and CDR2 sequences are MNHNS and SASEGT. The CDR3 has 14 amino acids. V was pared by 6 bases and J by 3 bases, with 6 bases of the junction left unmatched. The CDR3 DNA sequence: TGTGCCAGCAGACGGGACAGTGATACAGATACGCAGTATTTT. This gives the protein CASRRDSDTDTQYF.